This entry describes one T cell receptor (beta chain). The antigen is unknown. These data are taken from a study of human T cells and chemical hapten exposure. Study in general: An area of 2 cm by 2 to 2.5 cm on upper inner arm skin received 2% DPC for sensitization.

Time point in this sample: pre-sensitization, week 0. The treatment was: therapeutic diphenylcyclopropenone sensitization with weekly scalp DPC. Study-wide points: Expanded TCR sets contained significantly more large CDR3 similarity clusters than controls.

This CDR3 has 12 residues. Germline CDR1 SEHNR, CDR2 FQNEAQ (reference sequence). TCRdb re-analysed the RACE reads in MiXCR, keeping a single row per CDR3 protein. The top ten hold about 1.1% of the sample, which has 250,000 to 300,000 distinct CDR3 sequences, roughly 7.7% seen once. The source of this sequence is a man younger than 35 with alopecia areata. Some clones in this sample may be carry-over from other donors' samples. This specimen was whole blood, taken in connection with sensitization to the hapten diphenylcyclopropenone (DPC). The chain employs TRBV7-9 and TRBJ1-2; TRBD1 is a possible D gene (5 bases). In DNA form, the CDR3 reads TGTGGGATGGAGGGGTTAGGCTATGGCTACACCTTC. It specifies CGMEGLGYGYTF.